Following are 17 T cell receptor beta chains from one sample sequenced in a study of glioma-infiltrating T cells after dendritic cell vaccination. The data were produced by immunoSEQ multiplex PCR, yet TCRdb's version contains in-frame clones alone and is incomplete. The data contain around 100,000 clones, around 86% of them seen just once; the ten biggest clones take up less than 8%. Time point: after dendritic cell vaccination, including at tumor progression/relapse. Sequenced material: blood, taken after dendritic cell vaccination. These receptors originate from a human donor with glioblastoma.

This rearrangement joins TRBV15 to TRBJ1-5; TRBD1 might be the D (6 bases). Germline V CDR1 and CDR2: LNHNV, YYDKDF (reference sequence). V lost 2 bases and J lost 7, with 18 bases in between. CDR3 size: 16 residues. CDR3 sequence reads: CATSRPSTGQGQPQHF. The CDR3 DNA is TGTGCCACCAGCAGACCGTCGACAGGACAAGGACAGCCCCAGCATTTT.

This rearrangement joins TRBV6-5 to TRBJ1-1, with TRBD1 matching over 7 bases. J lost 0 bases, V lost 6 bases, and 7 bases had no gene match. CDR1 is MNHEY, CDR2 SVGAGI, per germline. CDR3 length: 15 residues. For the CDR3, the DNA is TGTGCCAGCAGATTGACAGGGCTAATGAACACTGAAGCTTTCTTT. Translating it yields CASRLTGLMNTEAFF.

The J gene is TRBJ2-7, the V gene TRBV5-1, with 9 bases fitting TRBD2. V was pared by 4 bases and J by 5 bases, with 7 bases of the junction left unmatched. The CDR3 is made up of 14 amino acids. Germline V gene lookup returns CDR1 SGHRS and CDR2 YFSETQ. Here the CDR3 reads CASSPVAGEDEQYF. CDR3 sequence (DNA): TGCGCCAGCAGCCCGGTAGCGGGGGAGGACGAGCAGTACTTC.

This clone has more than one count but fewer than ten. The chain employs TRBV5-1 and TRBJ1-3; D is unclear. Trimming removed 4 bases at V and 1 base at J, with 6 bases between. Looked up from germline, CDR1 is SGHRS and CDR2 is YFSETQ. The CDR3 is 13 amino acids. The CDR3 region has the DNA TGCGCCAGCAGCGCGACATCTGGAAACACCATATATTTT. Translating it yields CASSATSGNTIYF.

The chain employs TRBV5-1 and TRBJ1-6; TRBD1 matches at 7 bases. Per the germline V gene, CDR1 is SGHRS and CDR2 is YFSETQ. The CDR3 loop spans 14 amino acids. V was pared by 4 bases and J by 14 bases, with 12 bases of the junction left unmatched. Here the CDR3 reads CASSPGQASQALHF. The CDR3 DNA reads TGCGCCAGCAGCCCAGGACAGGCCTCTCAGGCCCTCCACTTT.

This clone was seen just once. The V call is TRBV6-6, the J call TRBJ1-1; D remains ambiguous. V lost 6 bases to trimming and J lost 1 base, with 15 bases between them. CDR3 size: 15 residues. Germline V gene data show CDR1 as MNHNY and CDR2 as SVGAGI (reference sequence). The CDR3 DNA reads TGTGCCAGCAGCCCCCTTAGAGCCACGAACACTGAAGCTTTCTTT. It specifies CASSPLRATNTEAFF.

This clone was recorded a few times. The CDR3 DNA follows: TGCGCCAGCAGCAGACAGGGACAGTATAATTCACCCCTCCACTTT. This encodes CASSRQGQYNSPLHF. The chain joins TRBV5-1 to TRBJ1-6; TRBD1 matches 7 bases. The V segment lost 4 bases and the J segment 4 bases; nucleotides outside the gene matches: 5. CDR3 length equals 15 residues. Germline V gene sequence: CDR1 SGHRS, CDR2 YFSETQ.

This clone turned up a few times. The chain recombines TRBV27 with TRBJ1-2; no firm D call. CDR3 length: 14 residues. The germline V and J ends were trimmed by 0 bases and 0 bases, with 5 bases remaining between them. Germline V gene lookup returns CDR1 MNHEY and CDR2 SMNVEV (reference sequence). The DNA of the CDR3 is TGTGCCAGCAGTTTATCGTCAGCTAACTATGGCTACACCTTC. Translation: CASSLSSANYGYTF.

The genes are TRBV5-6 and TRBJ1-5, with a possible D match to TRBD1 (6 bases). Per the germline V gene, CDR1 is SGHDT and CDR2 is YYEEEE. The CDR3 covers 14 residues. V lost 2 bases to trimming and J lost 5 bases, with 11 bases between them. CDR3: CASSFGRGDQPQHF. CDR3 DNA sequence: TGTGCCAGCAGCTTTGGCAGGGGAGATCAGCCCCAGCATTTT.

This chain links TRBV11-2 with TRBJ2-3, with D unclear. Between the trimmed V and J ends, which lost 0 bases and 3 bases, there was a span of 13 bases. The CDR3 sequence is 16 residues long. Germline V lookup: CDR1 SGHAT, CDR2 FQNNGV. The CDR3 DNA is TGTGCCAGCAGCTTAGATTCCCCAGGTGGGACAGATACGCAGTATTTT. Amino acids: CASSLDSPGGTDTQYF.

V and J are TRBV5-1 and TRBJ1-1; D is perhaps TRBD1 (6 bases). The CDR3 totals 15 residues. CDR1 is SGHRS and CDR2 is YFSETQ in the germline V gene. Trimming cost V 0 bases and J 3 bases, with 12 bases left between them. CDR3 protein: CASSLEQGGDTEAFF. CDR3 DNA: TGCGCCAGCAGCTTGGAACAGGGAGGGGACACTGAAGCTTTCTTT.

The chain recombines TRBV5-4 with TRBJ2-1; TRBD2 agrees at 8 bases. Unmatched junction bases numbered 5, after V lost 2 bases and J lost 4 bases. This CDR3 is built from 15 residues. CDR1 and CDR2 from the germline V gene are SGHNT and YYREEE (reference sequence). The CDR3: CASSFRGGGYNEQFF. The DNA of the CDR3 is TGTGCCAGCAGCTTTCGGGGGGGCGGGTACAATGAGCAGTTCTTC.

A single count supports this clone. As DNA, the CDR3 is TGTGCCAGCAGCCCTGGGACAGTAGGAGATACGCAGTATTTT. Its protein product is CASSPGTVGDTQYF. The rearrangement uses TRBV7-8 and TRBJ2-3; 7 nucleotides align to TRBD1. J gave up 5 bases and V 5 bases, and 7 bases lay outside the gene matches. The CDR3 has 14 amino acids. The germline V gene encodes CDR1 SGHVS and CDR2 FQNEAQ.

The chain joins TRBV14 to TRBJ2-7; tentative D call: TRBD2 (6 bases). CDR1 and CDR2 from the germline V gene are SGHDN and FVKESK. With 4 bases removed from V and 5 bases from J, the gap between germline ends came to 12 bases. The CDR3 spans 13 residues. The CDR3 bases are TGTGCCAGCAGCCGTCGCGGGGCGAACGAGCAGTACTTC. This sequence encodes CASSRRGANEQYF.

The V call is TRBV5-1, the J call TRBJ2-3; maybe TRBD1 (5 bases). V gave up 2 bases and J gave up 6 bases, with 10 bases separating them. The CDR3 runs 13 residues. CDR1 is SGHRS, CDR2 YFSETQ, per germline. The chain's CDR3 is CASSLGVLDTQYF. For the CDR3, the DNA is TGCGCCAGCAGCTTAGGGGTACTGGATACGCAGTATTTT.

This clone was detected only a few times. The CDR3 coding sequence is TGTGCCAGCAGCTTAATTAGATCTGGTTATGGCTACACCTTC. Its protein is CASSLIRSGYGYTF. The chain uses TRBV7-3 and TRBJ1-2; D remains ambiguous. Germline CDR1 and CDR2: SGHTA and FQGTGA. The CDR3 covers 14 residues. V was pared by 1 base and J by 5 bases, with 11 bases between. Combining the CDR3 with reference TRBV7-3 and TRBJ1-2 gives the whole variable domain GAGVSQTPSNKVTEKGKYVELRCDPISGHTALYWYRQSLGQGPEFLIYFQGTGAADDSGLPNDRFFAVRPEGSVSTLKIQRTERGDSAVYLCASSLIRSGYGYTFGSGTRLTVV.

The gene calls are TRBV27 and TRBJ2-5; the match to TRBD1 covers 9 bases. V gave up 4 bases and J gave up 1 base; unmatched junction bases: 1. The CDR3 is 14 residues long. Germline lookup yields CDR1 MNHEY and CDR2 SMNVEV (reference sequence). The CDR3 DNA reads as TGTGCCAGCAGTTCGGACAGGGGCCAAGAGACCCAGTACTTC. Its translation: CASSSDRGQETQYF.